The next 12 T cell receptor beta chains were all read from a single sample in a study of blood T cell repertoires in COVID-19. Libraries were prepared by immunoSEQ multiplex PCR; TCRdb keeps only in-frame clonotypes and omits some of them. The sample contains 130,000 to 150,000 clones, more than 60% of which appear only once. The specimen sequenced was peripheral blood. Source of these receptors: a woman between 55 and 75 years old with acute or convalescent COVID-19.

The chain recombines TRBV10-3 with TRBJ1-3, with D possibly matching TRBD1 (5 bases). V shed 8 bases and J shed 0 bases, with 20 bases lying between them. The CDR3 is 17 amino acids. Germline V lookup: CDR1 ENHRY, CDR2 SYGVKD. CDR3 DNA sequence: TGTGCCATCTCTCCAACTATCACAGGTCCCTCTGGAAACACCATATATTTT. It translates to CAISPTITGPSGNTIYF.

This clone was recorded a few times. This sequence joins TRBV5-1 and TRBJ1-1; D is ambiguous. This CDR3 is 13 amino acids long. Germline V gene lookup returns CDR1 SGHRS and CDR2 YFSETQ. Trimming stripped 0 bases from V and 10 bases from J, with 13 bases between. The CDR3 DNA reads as TGCGCCAGCAGCTTGGCCTCGGGTTCCGTAGCTTTCTTT. Its protein product is CASSLASGSVAFF. Variable domain in full (rest from reference TRBV5-1 and TRBJ1-1): KAGVTQTPRYLIKTRGQQVTLSCSPISGHRSVSWYQQTPGQGLQFLFEYFSETQRNKGNFPGRFSGRQFSNSRSEMNVSTLELGDSALYLCASSLASGSVAFFGQGTRLTVV.

The chain employs TRBV28 and TRBJ2-7; TRBD2 aligns across 13 bases. The CDR3 covers 16 residues. Germline loops: CDR1 MDHEN, CDR2 SYDVKM. J gave up 3 bases and V 8 bases, and 10 bases lay outside the gene matches. CDR3 DNA: TGTGCCAGCTGGACTAGCGGGAGAGGTTTCAGCTACGAGCAGTACTTC. This codes for CASWTSGRGFSYEQYF.

The chain recombines TRBV20-1 with TRBJ2-1; 9 nucleotides agree with TRBD2. Germline trimming cut 3 bases from V and 8 bases from J; bases unmatched to any gene: 5. Germline CDR1 and CDR2: DFQATT and SNEGSKA (reference sequence). The CDR3 length is 13 residues. CDR3: CSASGGTSYEQFF. The DNA of the CDR3 is TGCAGTGCTAGTGGGGGGACTAGCTATGAGCAGTTCTTC.

The J gene is TRBJ2-1, the V gene TRBV18, with 8 positions matching TRBD2. After removal of 4 bases from V and 3 bases from J, the junction contained 5 bases not matched to a gene. The CDR3 covers 15 residues. Germline CDR1 reads KGHSH; CDR2 reads LQKENI. CDR3 protein: CASSLGGGVYNEQFF. The CDR3 DNA follows: TGTGCCAGCTCACTCGGGGGGGGTGTCTACAATGAGCAGTTCTTC. Supplemented by reference TRBV18 and TRBJ2-1, the full variable domain reads NAGVMQNPRHLVRRRGQEARLRCSPMKGHSHVYWYRQLPEEGLKFMVYLQKENIIDESGMPKERFSAEFPKEGPSILRIQQVVRGDSAAYFCASSLGGGVYNEQFFGPGTRLTVL.

This clone was recorded a few times. This chain connects TRBV29-1 to TRBJ2-1, with 7 bases identical to TRBD2. Germline V lookup: CDR1 SQVTM, CDR2 ANQGSEA. The CDR3 is made up of 14 amino acids. V dropped 1 base and J dropped 0; count of bases not matched to a gene: 0. CDR3 region: CSVEGGSSYNEQFF. The CDR3 DNA is TGCAGCGTTGAAGGCGGGAGCTCCTACAATGAGCAGTTCTTC.

The chain recombines TRBV11-2 with TRBJ1-1; D not certain. V dropped 1 base and J dropped 10 bases, with 13 bases sitting between them. Germline assignment: CDR1 SGHAT and CDR2 FQNNGV. The CDR3 totals 13 residues. The CDR3 DNA reads as TGTGCCAGCAGCTTAGGATCGGAGCTCGTAGCTTTCTTT. This codes for CASSLGSELVAFF.

This clone has just a few counts. The chain couples TRBV7-8 to TRBJ1-1; no clear D. Trimming took off 3 bases at V and 1 base at J, with 6 bases between the two ends. Germline V gives CDR1 SGHVS, CDR2 FQNEAQ. CDR3 size: 13 residues. CDR3 region: CASSFRKNTEAFF. As DNA, the CDR3 is TGTGCCAGCAGCTTCAGGAAGAACACTGAAGCTTTCTTT.

The chain employs TRBV5-3 and TRBJ2-7; 9 nucleotides agree with TRBD1. TRBV5-3 is an ORF for which the function is uncertain. This CDR3 spans 15 amino acids. V lost 1 base to trimming and J lost 3 bases; unmatched junction nucleotides: 5. The DNA for the CDR3 is TGTGCCAGAAGCTTGTTGGACAGGGGTTACTACGAGCAGTACTTC. Translating it yields CARSLLDRGYYEQYF.

V and J are TRBV6-5 and TRBJ1-2, with 8 bases aligning to TRBD1. Losses at the gene ends were 2 bases for V and 3 bases for J; bases not matched to a gene: 8. Germline CDR1 reads MNHEY; CDR2 reads SVGAGI. CDR3 length: 16 amino acids. CDR3 sequence reads: CASSYANRGSDYGYTF. CDR3 coding DNA: TGTGCCAGCAGTTACGCGAACAGGGGGTCTGACTATGGCTACACCTTC.

This chain links TRBV27 with TRBJ2-1; 10 bases are a match to TRBD2. The germline gives CDR1 MNHEY, CDR2 SMNVEV (reference sequence). V shed 1 base and J 9 bases; nucleotides not matched to a gene: 9. The CDR3 has 16 residues. The CDR3 is CASSLYGLAGVGEQFF. As DNA, the CDR3 is TGTGCCAGCAGTTTATATGGTCTAGCGGGAGTCGGTGAGCAGTTCTTC.

This clone was counted between two and nine times. The rearrangement links TRBV7-2 to TRBJ1-6; D might be TRBD1 (5 bases). The CDR3 loop spans 15 amino acids. Trimming took off 1 base at V and 8 bases at J, with 12 bases between the two ends. The germline V gene has CDR1 SGHTA and CDR2 FQGNSA. The CDR3 here is CASSLEGQGYSPLHF. Here the CDR3 DNA reads TGTGCCAGCAGCTTAGAAGGCCAGGGCTATTCACCCCTCCACTTT. The full variable domain, with the rest looked up from reference TRBV7-2 and TRBJ1-6, is GAGVSQSPSNKVTEKGKDVELRCDPISGHTALYWYRQSLGQGLEFLIYFQGNSAPDKSGLPSDRFSAERTGGSVSTLTIQRTQQEDSAVYLCASSLEGQGYSPLHFGNGTRLTVT.